This passage covers 30 T cell receptor beta chains from one sample sequenced in a study of blood T cell repertoires in COVID-19 (dated by TCRdb to the early 2020s). The library came from the immunoSEQ multiplex PCR assay. TCRdb stores this immuneACCESS table with in-frame sequences only. Part of the clones is absent; in the studies checked, under half of the shortfall reflects unresolved V genes, and no reason is known for the rest. Across this sample there are around 270,000 clones, with 65% to 90% seen only once. Approximately 2% of the sample belongs to the ten largest clones. The sample taken for sequencing was peripheral blood. The receptors were sampled from a man aged 25 to 40 with active or convalescent COVID-19.

V is TRBV6-5 and J is TRBJ1-3; D gene unclear. The CDR3 length is 15 residues. Trimming cost V 3 bases and J 0 bases, with 9 bases left between them. Germline V gene sequence: CDR1 MNHEY, CDR2 SVGAGI. CDR3 protein: CASSYNSFSGNTIYF. In DNA, the CDR3 is TGTGCCAGCAGTTATAACAGCTTCTCTGGAAACACCATATATTTT.

The CDR3: CASSPVRGNTEAFF. The CDR3, as DNA: TGTGCCAGCAGCCCCGTAAGGGGGAACACTGAAGCTTTCTTT. The gene calls are TRBV7-6 and TRBJ1-1; D is possibly TRBD1 (5 bases). CDR1 is SGHVS and CDR2 is FNYEAQ in the germline V gene. The CDR3 covers 14 residues. V was shortened by 5 bases and J by 1 base, with 11 bases between the two germline ends.

The rearrangement links TRBV5-1 to TRBJ2-3, with D perhaps matching TRBD1 (6 bases). CDR3 size: 15 residues. Trimming stripped 0 bases from V and 0 bases from J, with 8 bases between. Germline-derived CDR1 and CDR2 are SGHRS and YFSETQ. In nucleotides, the CDR3 is TGCGCCAGCAGCTTGGGGGGGCTTAGCACAGATACGCAGTATTTT. Translation: CASSLGGLSTDTQYF.

The V call is TRBV4-1, the J call TRBJ2-6, with 9 bases that match TRBD1. CDR1 is MGHRA, CDR2 YSYEKL, per germline. V lost 3 bases to trimming and J lost 2 bases; unmatched junction nucleotides: 8. The CDR3 extends over 18 amino acids. CDR3 DNA: TGCGCCAGCAGCCAGCCGGGACAGGGCATTACTGGGGCCAACGTCCTGACTTTC. It yields the protein CASSQPGQGITGANVLTF.

The chain links TRBV27 to TRBJ2-5; D may be TRBD2 (5 bases). Looked up from germline, CDR1 is MNHEY and CDR2 is SMNVEV (reference sequence). Deletions cut 4 bases from V and 4 bases from J, with 22 bases between. The CDR3 is made up of 17 amino acids. The CDR3 here is CASSSKLDPVRAETQYF. CDR3 DNA: TGTGCCAGCAGTTCTAAGTTGGATCCCGTGAGGGCAGAGACCCAGTACTTC.

J is TRBJ1-1 and V is TRBV29-1; D gene unclear. The V end lost 0 bases, the J end lost 4 bases, and 12 bases lay between the germline ends. Germline assignment: CDR1 SQVTM and CDR2 ANQGSEA. CDR3 length equals 14 residues. The chain's CDR3 is CSVEDLVFGTEAFF. In nucleotides, the CDR3 is TGCAGCGTTGAAGATCTTGTATTCGGCACTGAAGCTTTCTTT.

This clone was found once. The J gene is TRBJ1-1, the V gene TRBV27, with D possibly being TRBD1 (6 bases). Trimming cost V 2 bases and J 5 bases, with 12 bases left between them. The CDR3 loop spans 14 amino acids. The germline V gene has CDR1 MNHEY and CDR2 SMNVEV (reference sequence). The CDR3 spells CASSLNRQGTEAFF. The DNA for the CDR3 is TGTGCCAGCAGTTTAAACCGTCAGGGGACTGAAGCTTTCTTT.

The chain employs TRBV7-2 and TRBJ1-2; weak D call: TRBD1 (5 bases). Trimming pared 1 base from V and 7 bases from J, leaving 16 bases between. The CDR3 covers 15 residues. CDR1 SGHTA and CDR2 FQGNSA come from the germline V gene. The CDR3 is CASSLGLVGDSGYTF. The CDR3 bases are TGTGCCAGCAGCTTAGGCCTGGTGGGGGACTCTGGCTACACCTTC. Combining the CDR3 with reference TRBV7-2 and TRBJ1-2 gives the whole variable domain GAGVSQSPSNKVTEKGKDVELRCDPISGHTALYWYRQSLGQGLEFLIYFQGNSAPDKSGLPSDRFSAERTGGSVSTLTIQRTQQEDSAVYLCASSLGLVGDSGYTFGSGTRLTVV.

CDR3 nucleotides: TGTGCCAGCAGCGGAGGGTTTGGACTTTCAAATGAGCAGTTCTTC. This gives the protein CASSGGFGLSNEQFF. The chain is built from TRBV5-8 and TRBJ2-1, with TRBD2 as a possible D gene (6 bases). The V end lost 4 bases, the J end lost 7 bases, and 18 bases lay between the germline ends. The CDR3 has 15 amino acids. Per germline, CDR1 SGHTS and CDR2 YDEGEE.

The CDR3 DNA reads TGTGCCAGCAGCCAAACTAGCGGGGGAGGGAGAGAGACCCAGTACTTC. It yields the protein CASSQTSGGGRETQYF. The gene calls are TRBV3-1 (or the pseudogene TRBV3-2) and TRBJ2-5, with TRBD2 identical over 11 bases. The V segment lost 2 bases and the J segment 4 bases; nucleotides outside the gene matches: 6. This CDR3 is 16 amino acids long. Per the germline V gene, CDR1 is LGHDT and CDR2 is YNNKEL (reference sequence).

The chain couples TRBV24-1 to TRBJ2-3; 11 bases are a match to TRBD2. CDR1 is KGHDR, CDR2 SFDVKD, per germline. The CDR3 runs to 17 residues. V lost 4 bases to trimming and J lost 2 bases; unmatched junction nucleotides: 7. In DNA, the CDR3 is TGTGCCACCAGTGACCCGACGACTAGCGGGGTCACAGATACGCAGTATTTT. Translating gives CATSDPTTSGVTDTQYF.

Here the CDR3 reads CAISEVGASGYGYTF. CDR3 coding DNA: TGTGCCATCAGTGAGGTTGGGGCTTCGGGCTATGGCTACACCTTC. V is TRBV10-3 and J is TRBJ1-2; maybe TRBD1 (5 bases). Trimming took off 2 bases at V and 4 bases at J, with 14 bases between the two ends. The germline V gene encodes CDR1 ENHRY and CDR2 SYGVKD. The CDR3 length is 15 residues.

The chain links TRBV4-3 to TRBJ2-1; 7 nucleotides line up with TRBD2. The CDR3 extends over 16 amino acids. Germline V gives CDR1 LGHNA, CDR2 YSLEER. Germline trimming cut 3 bases from V and 5 bases from J; bases unmatched to any gene: 10. CDR3 DNA sequence: TGCGCCAGCAGCCAGGGCCCCCCCCGGGGGGACAATGAGCAGTTCTTC. Its protein product is CASSQGPPRGDNEQFF.

This clone was observed a single time. The rearrangement joins TRBV19 to TRBJ1-4; a weak D match, TRBD1 (5 bases). The V gene lost 1 base and the J gene lost 5 bases, with 11 bases spanning the gap. The CDR3 contains 15 residues. Germline V CDR1 and CDR2: LNHDA, SQIVND (reference sequence). CDR3 DNA sequence: TGTGCCAGTAGTATAGGGGGCCGGGAGAATGAAAAACTGTTTTTT. Translated, it gives CASSIGGRENEKLFF.

The V gene is TRBV6-2 or TRBV6-3, the J gene TRBJ1-1; the D gene is possibly TRBD1 (6 bases). The CDR3 has 17 residues. Germline CDR1 and CDR2: MNHEY and SVGEGT. The germline V and J ends were trimmed by 4 bases and 3 bases, with 21 bases remaining between them. The CDR3 coding sequence is TGTGCCAGCAGTTCCCTTGGTACAGGGCCTCGGGACACTGAAGCTTTCTTT. Protein: CASSSLGTGPRDTEAFF.

This clone was seen a few times. V usage is TRBV28 and J usage is TRBJ2-7; 8 positions agree with TRBD1. The CDR3 has 14 residues. The junction had 3 bases not matched to a gene; V was cut back by 5 bases and J by 0 bases. Germline CDR1 MDHEN, CDR2 SYDVKM. The CDR3 nucleotides are TGTGCCAGCAGTCTAGACAGGGGCTCCTACGAGCAGTACTTC. Translation gives CASSLDRGSYEQYF.

In this sample, this clone turned up a few times. This rearrangement joins TRBV9 to TRBJ2-7; 11 nucleotides match TRBD2. Germline-derived CDR1 and CDR2 are SGDLS and YYNGEE. The junction had 2 bases not matched to a gene; V was cut back by 3 bases and J by 3 bases. The CDR3 has 14 residues. DNA of the CDR3: TGTGCCAGCAGCGAGACTAGCGGGGTCTACGAGCAGTACTTC. This codes for CASSETSGVYEQYF.

The chain uses TRBV6-5 and TRBJ1-4; 9 nucleotides line up with TRBD1. Germline CDR1 reads MNHEY; CDR2 reads SVGAGI. Losses at the gene ends were 6 bases for V and 4 bases for J; bases not matched to a gene: 3. The CDR3 loop spans 14 amino acids. The DNA for the CDR3 is TGTGCCAGCAGCACGGGACAGGGTAATGAAAAACTGTTTTTT. Encoded protein: CASSTGQGNEKLFF.

The V gene is TRBV4-3, the J gene TRBJ1-2; the match to TRBD1 covers 12 bases. The CDR3 runs 15 residues. Unmatched junction bases numbered 1, after V lost 1 base and J lost 4 bases. Germline V gene data show CDR1 as LGHNA and CDR2 as YSLEER. The CDR3 coding sequence is TGCGCCAGCAGCCAAGGGGACAGGGGGCCCTATGGCTACACCTTC. Protein product: CASSQGDRGPYGYTF.

This clone has just a few counts. CDR3: CASSDQDRASYEQYF. In DNA form, the CDR3 reads TGTGCCAGCAGTGACCAGGACAGAGCATCCTACGAGCAGTACTTC. The J gene is TRBJ2-7, the V gene TRBV2; D is perhaps TRBD1 (6 bases). V lost 3 bases and J 1 base, leaving 13 bases between the germline ends. Germline V lookup: CDR1 SNHLY, CDR2 FYNNEI. This CDR3 spans 15 amino acids.

V and J are TRBV27 and TRBJ2-1; D is possibly TRBD2 (7 bases). V gave up 3 bases and J gave up 8 bases, with 17 bases separating them. The CDR3 covers 15 residues. CDR1 is MNHEY, CDR2 SMNVEV, per germline (reference sequence). The CDR3 reads CASSFRGDGGDEQFF. CDR3 nucleotides: TGTGCCAGCAGTTTTCGGGGGGACGGGGGCGATGAGCAGTTCTTC.

The genes are TRBV28 and TRBJ1-2; 8 bases fit TRBD1. Germline CDR1 reads MDHEN; CDR2 reads SYDVKM. V was clipped by 10 bases and J by 7 bases; unmatched bases: 14. The CDR3 covers 14 residues. The CDR3 nucleotides are TGTGCCACCATACAGGGGGGAGGGGTTAGTGGCTACACCTTC. It specifies CATIQGGGVSGYTF.

J is TRBJ1-1 and V is TRBV4-1, with 8 bases aligning to TRBD1. There are 15 residues in the CDR3. Germline V lookup: CDR1 MGHRA, CDR2 YSYEKL. Germline trimming cut 4 bases from V and 7 bases from J; bases unmatched to any gene: 11. The CDR3 region is CASSLQGADPLEAFF. The CDR3 DNA is TGCGCCAGCAGCCTTCAGGGGGCCGACCCCCTTGAAGCTTTCTTT.

The rearrangement joins TRBV6-5 to TRBJ1-1; TRBD1 matches at 9 bases. V was clipped by 6 bases and J by 3 bases; unmatched bases: 2. Germline lookup yields CDR1 MNHEY and CDR2 SVGAGI. This CDR3 has 13 residues. The CDR3 reads CASRRDRDTEAFF. In DNA, the CDR3 is TGTGCCAGCAGGCGGGACAGGGACACTGAAGCTTTCTTT.

The chain links TRBV4-1 to TRBJ2-5; 9 positions agree with TRBD2. This CDR3 has 16 amino acids. The V gene's germline CDR1 is MGHRA and CDR2 YSYEKL. V trimming: 0 bases; J trimming: 1 base; junction bases outside the gene matches: 3. As DNA, the CDR3 is TGCGCCAGCAGCCAAGAGAGCGGGGGGAGCCAAGAGACCCAGTACTTC. This codes for CASSQESGGSQETQYF.

The gene calls are TRBV11-2 and TRBJ2-1; 7 positions match TRBD1. The CDR3 sequence is 19 residues long. V lost 8 bases and J lost 0; bases outside the gene matches: 19. CDR1 is SGHAT and CDR2 is FQNNGV in the germline V gene. The CDR3 bases are TGTGCCAGCTCCTCAATCCGGGACAGCTTTAGGAGCTCCTACAATGAGCAGTTCTTC. This sequence encodes CASSSIRDSFRSSYNEQFF.

This sequence joins TRBV4-3 and TRBJ2-3, with 9 bases aligning to TRBD2. Trimming removed 0 bases from V and 4 bases from J; junction bases left unmatched: 2. The germline V gene has CDR1 LGHNA and CDR2 YSLEER. CDR3 length: 15 residues. Here the CDR3 reads CASSQERGGSDTQYF. The CDR3 coding sequence is TGCGCCAGCAGCCAAGAGCGGGGGGGTTCAGATACGCAGTATTTT.

The chain has TRBV4-3 and TRBJ1-3; D gene ambiguous. CDR1 is LGHNA, CDR2 YSLEER, per germline. The V end lost 1 base, the J end lost 4 bases, and 8 bases lay between the germline ends. The CDR3 runs 14 residues. The CDR3 is CASSQGGDGNTIYF. The CDR3 bases are TGCGCCAGCAGCCAAGGAGGAGACGGAAACACCATATATTTT.

V is TRBV27 and J is TRBJ1-5; no reliable D call. This CDR3 comprises 15 residues. CDR1 is MNHEY and CDR2 is SMNVEV in the germline V gene (reference sequence). Trimming cost V 6 bases and J 1 base, with 13 bases left between them. The chain's CDR3 is CASRPFTSSNQPQHF. For the CDR3, the DNA is TGTGCCAGCAGGCCTTTTACGAGCAGCAATCAGCCCCAGCATTTT.

The chain combines TRBV21-1 with TRBJ1-5; the table's D call, TRBD1, was not checked against the DNA. TRBV21-1 is an annotated pseudogene. This CDR3 region has 17 residues. CDR3 DNA: TGTGCCAGCAGCTCCCAGGGGAATATGCATAGCAATCAGCCCCAGCATTTT. Translation gives CASSSQGNMHSNQPQHF.